This is a list of T cell receptor beta chains from one sample in a study of T-cell memory formation after mild COVID-19. TCRdb re-analysed the 5' RACE reads in MiXCR, keeping a single row per CDR3 protein. The table lists around 150,000 distinct CDR3 sequences, more than 9% of them singletons. The specimen was PBMCs or a T cell subset sorted from them (not recorded which). The source is a young man who had mild COVID-19 (a few samples of this study predate the infection). Cell type and time point are not known. CDR3s include the opening cysteine and the closing phenylalanine or tryptophan. Each record gives: D gene, V gene, J gene, clone size, CDR3 DNA, CDR3 protein. The D gene is left open where the match is weak. Clone sizes are given selectively: once, few, many, or a class where the clone is expanded.

D gene: NA; V gene: TRBV18; J gene: TRBJ1-2; clone size: NA; CDR3 DNA: TGTGCCAGCTCACCAACGGCAGGGGATTATGGCTACACCTTC; CDR3 protein: CASSPTAGDYGYTF
D gene: NA; V gene: TRBV7-2; J gene: TRBJ1-1; clone size: NA; CDR3 DNA: TGTGCCAGCAGCCTCCGACCCGGGGGATTGAACACTGAAGCTTTCTTT; CDR3 protein: CASSLRPGGLNTEAFF
D gene: TRBD1; V gene: TRBV3-1; J gene: TRBJ2-7; clone size: many; CDR3 DNA: TGTGCCAGCAGTCTCCGGGACAGATACGAGCAGTACTTC; CDR3 protein: CASSLRDRYEQYF
D gene: NA; V gene: TRBV6-5; J gene: TRBJ1-1; clone size: NA; CDR3 DNA: TGTGCCAGCATTCCGTGGGGCCAGGGGAACACTGAAGCTTTCTTT; CDR3 protein: CASIPWGQGNTEAFF
D gene: NA; V gene: TRBV12-3/TRBV12-4; J gene: TRBJ1-6; clone size: few; CDR3 DNA: TGTGCCAGCAGTTTACAGGGACCCTATAATTCACCCCTCCACTTT; CDR3 protein: CASSLQGPYNSPLHF
D gene: NA; V gene: TRBV2; J gene: TRBJ1-5; clone size: NA; CDR3 DNA: TGTGCCAGCAGGACGGAGAGCAATCAGCCCCAGCATTTT; CDR3 protein: CASRTESNQPQHF
D gene: NA; V gene: TRBV5-4; J gene: TRBJ2-2; clone size: few; CDR3 DNA: TGTGCCAGCAGCTTGCTGGCCGGGTCCGGGGAGCTGTTTTTT; CDR3 protein: CASSLLAGSGELFF
D gene: TRBD1; V gene: TRBV2; J gene: TRBJ1-3; clone size: few; CDR3 DNA: TGTGCCAGCAGCACGGGACAGAACCGAAACACCATATATTTT; CDR3 protein: CASSTGQNRNTIYF
D gene: NA; V gene: TRBV15; J gene: TRBJ1-1; clone size: NA; CDR3 DNA: TGTGCCACCAGCAGAGATGTGACGGCAGCTTTCTTT; CDR3 protein: CATSRDVTAAFF
D gene: NA; V gene: TRBV6-4; J gene: TRBJ2-5; clone size: NA; CDR3 DNA: TGTGCCAGCTTACTCTACGGCCGAGCGGAGATACAAGAGACCCAGTACTTC; CDR3 protein: CASLLYGRAEIQETQYF
D gene: TRBD2; V gene: TRBV5-1; J gene: TRBJ2-5; clone size: many; CDR3 DNA: TGCGCCAGCAGCTCTCGGGGGGGTTTCCAAGAGACCCAGTACTTC; CDR3 protein: CASSSRGGFQETQYF
D gene: TRBD2; V gene: TRBV7-2; J gene: TRBJ2-3; clone size: many; CDR3 DNA: TGTGCCAGCAGCTTATCTCCTCCTAGCGGGGGGGTAGGCACAGATACGCAGTATTTT; CDR3 protein: CASSLSPPSGGVGTDTQYF
D gene: NA; V gene: TRBV4-1; J gene: TRBJ1-2; clone size: NA; CDR3 DNA: TGCGCCAGCAGCCAAGCCGGGGCTCCTATGGGTGGCTACACCTTC; CDR3 protein: CASSQAGAPMGGYTF
D gene: NA; V gene: TRBV12-3/TRBV12-4; J gene: TRBJ1-1; clone size: few; CDR3 DNA: TGTGCCAGCAGTTTCGGGGGGGCGTATAACACTGAAGCTTTCTTT; CDR3 protein: CASSFGGAYNTEAFF
D gene: NA; V gene: TRBV5-1; J gene: TRBJ1-1; clone size: NA; CDR3 DNA: TGCGCCAGCAGCTTGGTCGGGAGCTGGGCCACTGAAGCTTTCTTT; CDR3 protein: CASSLVGSWATEAFF
D gene: TRBD1; V gene: TRBV6-6; J gene: TRBJ1-5; clone size: many; CDR3 DNA: TGTGCCATCTCACAACAGGGGGGGATTACTCAGCCCCAGCATTTT; CDR3 protein: CAISQQGGITQPQHF
D gene: NA; V gene: TRBV20-1; J gene: TRBJ2-5; clone size: NA; CDR3 DNA: TGCAGTGCAAGCCTCGCCAGCGGAATGGGGACCCAGTACTTC; CDR3 protein: CSASLASGMGTQYF
D gene: TRBD2; V gene: TRBV12-3/TRBV12-4; J gene: TRBJ2-5; clone size: NA; CDR3 DNA: TGTGCCAGCAGTTTAGCTTCGGGGGGGGAGACCCAGTACTTC; CDR3 protein: CASSLASGGETQYF
D gene: TRBD2; V gene: TRBV7-2; J gene: TRBJ2-3; clone size: NA; CDR3 DNA: TGTGCCAGCAGCTTCTTAGCGGGGGGGCAGACGCAGTATTTT; CDR3 protein: CASSFLAGGQTQYF
D gene: TRBD1; V gene: TRBV20-1; J gene: TRBJ1-1; clone size: few; CDR3 DNA: TGCAGTGCTAGCCCTCTGGGGACAGGGGCCGGCACTGAAGCTTTCTTT; CDR3 protein: CSASPLGTGAGTEAFF
D gene: TRBD1; V gene: TRBV7-6; J gene: TRBJ2-1; clone size: NA; CDR3 DNA: TGTGCCAGCAGCTTGACAGGGGGCAATGAGCAGTTCTTC; CDR3 protein: CASSLTGGNEQFF
D gene: NA; V gene: TRBV5-1; J gene: TRBJ2-5; clone size: NA; CDR3 DNA: TGCGCCACCAATAGGGGGACTACCCAAGAGACCCAGTACTTC; CDR3 protein: CATNRGTTQETQYF
D gene: NA; V gene: TRBV28; J gene: TRBJ1-1; clone size: NA; CDR3 DNA: TGTGCCAGCAGCCTACTAGGAACCACGAACACTGAAGCTTTCTTT; CDR3 protein: CASSLLGTTNTEAFF
D gene: NA; V gene: TRBV6-2/TRBV6-3; J gene: TRBJ2-2; clone size: NA; CDR3 DNA: TGTGCCAGCAGTTCGCGCACCGGGGAGCTGTTTTTT; CDR3 protein: CASSSRTGELFF
D gene: NA; V gene: TRBV5-1; J gene: TRBJ2-2; clone size: NA; CDR3 DNA: TGCGCCAGCAGCTTGGCCGCAGGGTTGCACGGGGAGCTGTTTTTT; CDR3 protein: CASSLAAGLHGELFF
D gene: NA; V gene: TRBV10-3; J gene: TRBJ2-5; clone size: few; CDR3 DNA: TGTGCCATCAGTGAGTCCGGGGCAGGGCGAGGAGAGACCCAGTACTTC; CDR3 protein: CAISESGAGRGETQYF
D gene: NA; V gene: TRBV4-3; J gene: TRBJ2-5; clone size: NA; CDR3 DNA: TGCGCCAGCAGCCATGTCGTAGGGGGGCCGGGTCAAGAGACCCAGTACTTC; CDR3 protein: CASSHVVGGPGQETQYF
D gene: NA; V gene: TRBV7-2; J gene: TRBJ1-2; clone size: few; CDR3 DNA: TGTGCCAGCAGCTTAGTACGGCCTAGCTACACCTTC; CDR3 protein: CASSLVRPSYTF
D gene: TRBD1; V gene: TRBV12-3/TRBV12-4; J gene: TRBJ1-3; clone size: many; CDR3 DNA: TGTGCCAGCACTTTACAGGGGGCTGGAAACACCATATATTTT; CDR3 protein: CASTLQGAGNTIYF
D gene: TRBD1; V gene: TRBV6-2/TRBV6-3; J gene: TRBJ1-5; clone size: many; CDR3 DNA: TGTGCCAGCAGGGACGCGGGACAGGGGACGTGGGGCAATCAGCCCCAGCATTTT; CDR3 protein: CASRDAGQGTWGNQPQHF
D gene: TRBD1; V gene: TRBV27; J gene: TRBJ2-5; clone size: many; CDR3 DNA: TGTGCCAGCAGCTTACAGGGACAGGGTATCGCCCAGTACTTC; CDR3 protein: CASSLQGQGIAQYF
D gene: NA; V gene: TRBV5-1; J gene: TRBJ1-4; clone size: NA; CDR3 DNA: TGCGCCAGCAGTCTTTTCTCCGGAAGTAATGAAAAACTGTTTTTT; CDR3 protein: CASSLFSGSNEKLFF
D gene: TRBD1; V gene: TRBV7-2; J gene: TRBJ1-5; clone size: few; CDR3 DNA: TGTGCCAGCACCACGGGGCAGGGGGACCAGCCCCAGCATTTT; CDR3 protein: CASTTGQGDQPQHF
D gene: NA; V gene: TRBV5-1; J gene: TRBJ2-5; clone size: NA; CDR3 DNA: TGCGCCACCTCAGCTGGCTTCTCCCTCCAAGCGGAGACCCAGTACTTC; CDR3 protein: CATSAGFSLQAETQYF
D gene: NA; V gene: TRBV6-5; J gene: TRBJ1-1; clone size: NA; CDR3 DNA: TGTGCCAGCAGTTACGGTGTCGGGGGGTTAGTCACTGAAGCTTTCTTT; CDR3 protein: CASSYGVGGLVTEAFF
D gene: TRBD1; V gene: TRBV5-4; J gene: TRBJ2-3; clone size: NA; CDR3 DNA: TGTGCCAGCAGCGCTGACTTCTGGGACAGGTTGGGGAATACGCAGTATTTT; CDR3 protein: CASSADFWDRLGNTQYF
D gene: NA; V gene: TRBV7-3; J gene: TRBJ2-1; clone size: NA; CDR3 DNA: TGTGCCAGCAGCTTAAGCGGCGGGGCCACCCCTCGGCAGTTCTTC; CDR3 protein: CASSLSGGATPRQFF
D gene: TRBD2; V gene: TRBV20-1; J gene: TRBJ2-4; clone size: NA; CDR3 DNA: TGCAGTGCTAGGGGACTAGCGGGCCTAGCCAAAAACATTCAGTACTTC; CDR3 protein: CSARGLAGLAKNIQYF
D gene: NA; V gene: TRBV4-1; J gene: TRBJ2-2; clone size: few; CDR3 DNA: TGCGCCAGCAGCCCCGGGATGTATGCAAAAGAACGTGACGGGGAGCTGTTTTTT; CDR3 protein: CASSPGMYAKERDGELFF
D gene: NA; V gene: TRBV20-1; J gene: TRBJ2-1; clone size: NA; CDR3 DNA: TGCAGTGCTCCCATTTATGGCAGGGGCTATCCAAGCTCCTACAATGAGCAGTTCTTC; CDR3 protein: CSAPIYGRGYPSSYNEQFF
D gene: NA; V gene: TRBV7-2; J gene: TRBJ1-6; clone size: NA; CDR3 DNA: TGTGCCAGCAGCTTAGGCGGCAGCTATAATTCACCCCTCCACTTT; CDR3 protein: CASSLGGSYNSPLHF
D gene: TRBD1; V gene: TRBV7-2; J gene: TRBJ2-7; clone size: many; CDR3 DNA: TGTGCCAGCAGCCGACTTGGGGGACAGGAGTACGAGCAGTACTTC; CDR3 protein: CASSRLGGQEYEQYF
D gene: TRBD1; V gene: TRBV23-1; J gene: TRBJ1-5; clone size: NA; CDR3 DNA: TGCGCCAGCAGTCAGACAGGGGGCAGCGATCAGCCCCAGCATTTT; CDR3 protein: CASSQTGGSDQPQHF
D gene: TRBD1; V gene: TRBV10-3; J gene: TRBJ1-5; clone size: few; CDR3 DNA: TGTGCCATCAGTGAGGGGACAGGGAATCAGCCCCAGCATTTT; CDR3 protein: CAISEGTGNQPQHF
D gene: NA; V gene: TRBV2; J gene: TRBJ1-1; clone size: few; CDR3 DNA: TGTGCCAGCAAGGACTCGGGAGAACTCACTGAAGCTTTCTTT; CDR3 protein: CASKDSGELTEAFF
D gene: NA; V gene: TRBV12-3/TRBV12-4; J gene: TRBJ1-5; clone size: NA; CDR3 DNA: TGTGCCAGCAGTCCGAACCTAAGCAATCAGCCCCAGCATTTT; CDR3 protein: CASSPNLSNQPQHF
D gene: TRBD2; V gene: TRBV7-2; J gene: TRBJ2-3; clone size: NA; CDR3 DNA: TGTGCCAGCAGCTTAGATAGGACTAGCGAAACGCAGTATTTT; CDR3 protein: CASSLDRTSETQYF
D gene: NA; V gene: TRBV4-3; J gene: TRBJ1-1; clone size: few; CDR3 DNA: TGCGCCAGCAGCCAAGCCCTCTGGGGACTAGACCTGAACACTGAAGCTTTCTTT; CDR3 protein: CASSQALWGLDLNTEAFF
D gene: NA; V gene: TRBV29-1; J gene: TRBJ1-4; clone size: few; CDR3 DNA: TGCAGCGCAGTGGGGGATAATGAAAAACTGTTTTTT; CDR3 protein: CSAVGDNEKLFF
D gene: NA; V gene: TRBV9; J gene: TRBJ1-2; clone size: few; CDR3 DNA: TGTGCCAGCAGCGTAGACCGGGGTGTGAGGGGCTACACCTTC; CDR3 protein: CASSVDRGVRGYTF
D gene: TRBD1; V gene: TRBV5-1; J gene: TRBJ2-2; clone size: NA; CDR3 DNA: TGCGCCAGCAGCTTCACAGGGGGCAACGGGGAGCTGTTTTTT; CDR3 protein: CASSFTGGNGELFF